In its sample, the clone carrying this T cell receptor beta chain was seen once. Trimming pared 1 base from V and 5 bases from J, leaving 8 bases between. Germline V gene lookup returns CDR1 SNHLY and CDR2 FYNNEI. CDR3 length: 13 amino acids. These data come from a study of blood T cell repertoires in COVID-19. Study-wide context: The study drew acute and convalescent COVID-19 samples from the United States, Italy and Spain. The cDNA or gDNA used as material had been derived from T cells, B-cell-depleted T cells, or PBMCs.

In the original workflow: Amplification with reference gene primers provided the estimates of nucleated cell counts. Sequencing was performed with immunoSEQ multiplex PCR; in TCRdb, only in-frame clones are kept and a portion is missing. That table is the source of V, J and clone size, and D and trimming were worked out from the DNA. The table records 250,000 to 400,000 clones, 88% of them present only once. Seattle cases were enrolled at active infection and followed longitudinally. The chain links TRBV2 to TRBJ2-5; D is perhaps TRBD2 (5 bases). Sequencing used peripheral blood. This TCR came from a woman in her 30s with COVID-19, enrolled during active disease. CDR3 DNA: TGTGCCAGCAGTGAAGAGCGGATGGAGACCCAGTACTTC. It codes for CASSEERMETQYF.